The 13 T cell receptor beta chains given below trace back to one sample, sequenced in a study of vaccination and CD4 T cells after COVID-19. Treatment reported: roughly 11-day PBMC culture with coronavirus spike peptide pools or control peptides (ViraFEST assay). During the years 2011-2018, before the COVID-19 pandemic, the unexposed donor's CD4+ T cells were collected. Antigens for these TCRs are unknown. Sequencing of DNA taken from cultured CD4+ T cells relied on the Oncomine TCR Beta short-read assay. TCRdb re-called the PCR reads through MiXCR, storing one row per CDR3 protein. This table has thousands of distinct CDR3 sequences, roughly two fifths appearing once. The sequencing sample was made of CD4+ T cells from blood, cultured in vitro. These receptors were obtained from a human donor in good health.

This clonotype was found a few times. J is TRBJ2-2 and V is TRBV6-4, with D hard to call. Germline V gene data show CDR1 as MRHNA and CDR2 as SNTAGT. This CDR3 has 12 residues. Trimming removed 6 bases at V and 7 bases at J, with 9 bases between. The CDR3 coding sequence is TGTGCCAGCAGCTCCGTGGGCGGGGAGCTGTTTTTT. As protein: CASSSVGGELFF.

J is TRBJ1-2 and V is TRBV11-2; a possible D gene is TRBD1 (6 bases). CDR3 length equals 13 residues. The V end lost 1 base, the J end lost 8 bases, and 11 bases lay between the germline ends. Germline V CDR1 and CDR2: SGHAT, FQNNGV. In DNA form, the CDR3 reads TGTGCCAGCAGCTTAGCAGGACAGTCAGGCTACACCTTC. Translated: CASSLAGQSGYTF.

Judged by abundance, this clonotype is large. The chain couples TRBV20-1 to TRBJ2-7, with a tentative D call TRBD2 (5 bases). Germline CDR1 reads DFQATT; CDR2 reads SNEGSKA (reference sequence). The CDR3 has 15 amino acids. The V end lost 3 bases, the J end lost 0 bases, and 15 bases lay between the germline ends. CDR3 bases: TGCAGTGCTAGGAGGAGGAGCCTCCTCTCCTACGAGCAGTACTTC. Its translation is CSARRRSLLSYEQYF.

The DNA of the CDR3 is TGTGCCAGCAGCTTAGACGGGGGGAGGCATCAGCCCCAGCATTTT. This translates into CASSLDGGRHQPQHF. The V gene is TRBV7-2, the J gene TRBJ1-5, with D perhaps TRBD1 (5 bases). The CDR3 sequence is 15 residues long. Looked up from germline, CDR1 is SGHTA and CDR2 is FQGNSA. Between the trimmed V and J ends, which lost 1 base and 5 bases, there was a span of 12 bases.

The chain joins TRBV29-1 to TRBJ1-1; D gene uncertain. The CDR3 is 14 amino acids. Trimming removed 3 bases from V and 1 base from J, with 12 bases in between. The germline CDR1 and CDR2 sequences are SQVTM and ANQGSEA. In DNA form, the CDR3 reads TGCAGCGTTGATCGGGCAGGACCGAACACTGAAGCTTTCTTT. It yields the protein CSVDRAGPNTEAFF.

In the case of this clonotype: A read error is likely, as this CDR3 ends without the conserved phenylalanine or tryptophan. The chain links TRBV2 to TRBJ2-7; 9 nucleotides match TRBD1. The CDR3 covers 13 residues. J gave up 3 bases and V 6 bases, and 3 bases lay outside the gene matches. Germline loops: CDR1 SNHLY, CDR2 FYNNEI. CDR3 residues: CASSGTGNYEQYL. In DNA, the CDR3 is TGTGCCAGCAGCGGGACAGGGAACTACGAGCAGTACTTA.

V gene TRBV27 combines with J gene TRBJ2-5, with D tentatively TRBD1 (5 bases). Germline CDR1 reads MNHEY; CDR2 reads SMNVEV (reference sequence). This CDR3 is built from 10 residues. The V end was cut by 8 bases, the J end by 5 bases, with 6 bases between. DNA for the CDR3: TGTGCCAGCGGGGCGGAGACCCAGTACTTC. It encodes CASGAETQYF.

This chain links TRBV7-9 with TRBJ1-1, with 7 bases aligning to TRBD1. This CDR3 is 14 amino acids long. The V segment lost 6 bases and the J segment 6 bases; nucleotides outside the gene matches: 10. Germline loops: CDR1 SEHNR, CDR2 FQNEAQ (reference sequence). In DNA, the CDR3 is TGTGCCAGCAGGGTCCCAGGGGGAATCTCTGAAGCTTTCTTT. It translates to CASRVPGGISEAFF.

This clonotype was observed once. The junction departs from the called germline gene at one end, perhaps through a read error. This chain uses TRBV6-1 with TRBJ2-1; no clear D. The CDR3 runs to 15 residues. Germline V gene lookup returns CDR1 MNHNS and CDR2 SASEGT. The CDR3 protein is CAGSESPGPRGSSFF. In DNA form, the CDR3 reads TGTGCCGGCAGTGAATCCCCCGGGCCCCGCGGATCCTCATTCTTC.

In its sample, this clonotype was seen a few times. The chain employs TRBV7-9 and TRBJ1-6; D not certain. The CDR3 runs 16 residues. Germline V CDR1 and CDR2: SEHNR, FQNEAQ (reference sequence). Trimming shortened V by 8 bases and J by 0 bases, and 14 bases separated the two germline ends. The CDR3 sequence is CASAPPGSSYNSPLHF. The CDR3 nucleotides read TGTGCCAGCGCCCCACCCGGGAGCTCCTATAATTCACCCCTCCACTTT.

This chain joins TRBV7-3 and TRBJ2-2; 7 bases fit TRBD1. Germline CDR1 and CDR2: SGHTA and FQGTGA. This CDR3 region has 15 residues. Trimming at V came to 5 bases and at J to 3 bases, leaving 6 bases not matched to a gene. CDR3 region: CASSIGTVDTGELFF. The CDR3 DNA follows: TGTGCCAGCAGCATAGGGACAGTCGACACCGGGGAGCTGTTTTTT.

The V call is TRBV2, the J call TRBJ1-2; no definite D call. CDR1 is SNHLY and CDR2 is FYNNEI in the germline V gene. V was trimmed by 1 base and J by 4 bases, leaving 13 bases between them. The CDR3 spans 15 residues. The CDR3 sequence: CASSEGPDPSYGYTF. The CDR3 DNA reads as TGTGCCAGCAGTGAAGGGCCAGACCCCTCCTATGGCTACACCTTC.

The CDR3 DNA reads TGTGCCAGCAGCAAAGGGTTCGATAACTACGAGCAGTACTTC. Translated: CASSKGFDNYEQYF. This chain uses TRBV21-1 with TRBJ2-7. TRBV21-1 is a pseudogene locus. The CDR3 loop spans 14 amino acids.